This is a list of T cell receptor beta chains from one sample in a study of T cell changes during pregnancy in multiple sclerosis. Produced via immunoSEQ multiplex PCR; TCRdb's table is partial and in-frame only. The table lists about 120,000 clones, under 95% of them singletons. Sequences were derived from peripheral blood, sampled before pregnancy. The source is a female donor with multiple sclerosis, enrolled in a pregnancy study. The conserved cysteine and the conserved F or W are not part of the CDR3 here.

v_call | cdr3_aa
TRBV25-1 | ASSEWGQPSSYEQY
TRBV10-3 | AISDSRGALNEQF
TRBV27 | ASSLGVGPWYGYT
TRBV11-2 | ASSPERGIGYEQY
TRBV19 | ASSIGFDTGELF
TRBV30 | AWITRDRGSKNIQY
TRBV7-3 | ASSVSGKGGGYT
TRBV5-1 | ASSVTGTRGEKLF
TRBV6-6 | ASAPRGGGELF
TRBV6-1 | ASSWTSGGGGEQF
TRBV19 | ASSSLRQGTSYGYT
TRBV6-1 | ASNPDVYNEQF
TRBV6-6 | ASSFRDRVNLAF
TRBV28 | ASSSPNSGTGVNSPLH
TRBV7-9 | ASSLRRGDLEKLF
TRBV18 | ASSPQDSSYNEQF
TRBV6-5 | ASSLFGAGDIQY
TRBV2 | ASTTETGSYEQY
TRBV6-5 | ASSARDSRSGGYT
TRBV11-2 | ASSLGGTGANYGYT
TRBV7-3 | ASSGGGTFYGYT
TRBV7-2 | ASSFGGSGNTIY